Sequencing of this T cell receptor (beta chain) was carried out in a study of blood T cell repertoires in COVID-19. Across the whole study: The United States, Italy and Spain supplied acute and convalescent COVID-19 samples. T cells, B-cell-depleted T cells, or PBMCs provided the cDNA or gDNA that served as material.

Individuals aged about 18 to 100 years were recruited from about two dozen US areas. Here immunoSEQ multiplex PCR was the method, and the copy in TCRdb shows in-frame clones only, minus some. Of approximately 170,000 clones listed, over 75% are singletons. V was pared by 3 bases and J by 3 bases, with 11 bases of the junction left unmatched. This CDR3 is 19 amino acids long. Germline V CDR1 and CDR2: LGHNA, YNFKEQ. Input material: PBMCs or T cells enriched from blood (not recorded which). The source of this sequence is a woman between 18 and 29 years old who had recovered from COVID-19. The chain has TRBV4-2 and TRBJ2-3; 14 positions agree with TRBD2. This CDR3 reads CASSHSVGTSGGKTDTQYF. The CDR3 DNA follows: TGTGCCAGCAGCCACTCGGTCGGGACTAGCGGGGGAAAGACAGATACGCAGTATTTT.